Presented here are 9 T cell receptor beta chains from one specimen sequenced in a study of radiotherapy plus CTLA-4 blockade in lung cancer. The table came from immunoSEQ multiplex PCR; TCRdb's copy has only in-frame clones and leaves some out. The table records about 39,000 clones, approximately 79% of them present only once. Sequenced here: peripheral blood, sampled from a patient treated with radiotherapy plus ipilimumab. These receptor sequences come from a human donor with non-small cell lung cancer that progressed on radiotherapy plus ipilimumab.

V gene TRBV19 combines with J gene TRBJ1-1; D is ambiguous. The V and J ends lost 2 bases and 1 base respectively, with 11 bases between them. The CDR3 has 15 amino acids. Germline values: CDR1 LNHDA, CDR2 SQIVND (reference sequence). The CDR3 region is CASSISATKNTEAFF. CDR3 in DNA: TGTGCCAGTAGTATATCCGCGACAAAGAACACTGAAGCTTTCTTT.

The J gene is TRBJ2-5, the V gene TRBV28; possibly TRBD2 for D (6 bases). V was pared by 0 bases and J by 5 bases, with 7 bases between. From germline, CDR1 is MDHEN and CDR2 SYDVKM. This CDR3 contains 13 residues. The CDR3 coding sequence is TGTGCCAGCAGTTTATGGGCGGGGGAGACCCAGTACTTC. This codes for CASSLWAGETQYF.

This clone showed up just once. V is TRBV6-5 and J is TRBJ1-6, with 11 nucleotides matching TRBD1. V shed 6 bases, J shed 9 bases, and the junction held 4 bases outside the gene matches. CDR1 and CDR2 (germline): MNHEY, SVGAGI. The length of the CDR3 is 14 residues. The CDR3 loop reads CASRGQGGTSPLHF. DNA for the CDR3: TGTGCCAGCAGGGGACAGGGGGGAACTTCACCCCTCCACTTT.

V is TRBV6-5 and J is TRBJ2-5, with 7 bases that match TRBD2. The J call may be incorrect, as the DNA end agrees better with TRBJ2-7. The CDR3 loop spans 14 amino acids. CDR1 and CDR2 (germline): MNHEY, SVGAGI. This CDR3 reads CASRSSGPSYEQYF. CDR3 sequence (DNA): TGTGCCAGCAGGTCTAGCGGCCCGTCCTACGAGCAGTACTTC.

The CDR3 loop is CASSFRDRSTEEQYF. The CDR3 region has the DNA TGTGCCAGCAGTTTCCGGGACAGGAGTACTGAGGAGCAGTACTTC. The chain recombines TRBV27 with TRBJ2-7; 8 bases line up with TRBD1. J was trimmed by 7 bases and V by 3 bases; bases with no gene match: 11. This CDR3 has 15 residues. In germline, CDR1 is MNHEY, CDR2 SMNVEV (reference sequence).

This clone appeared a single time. CDR3 amino acids: CASSQSSAREYF. CDR3 in DNA: TGCGCCAGCAGTCAATCAAGCGCCAGGGAGTACTTC. The rearrangement joins TRBV23-1 to TRBJ2-5, with D perhaps TRBD1 (5 bases). TRBV23-1 is marked as an open reading frame, function uncertain. V lost 0 bases and J 12 bases, leaving 11 bases between the germline ends. This CDR3 is built from 12 residues.

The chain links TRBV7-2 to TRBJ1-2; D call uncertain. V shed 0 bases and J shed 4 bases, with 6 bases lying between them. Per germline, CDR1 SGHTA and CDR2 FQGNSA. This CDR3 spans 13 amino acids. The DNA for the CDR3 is TGTGCCAGCAGCTTAGCACAGTTCTATGGCTACACCTTC. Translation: CASSLAQFYGYTF.

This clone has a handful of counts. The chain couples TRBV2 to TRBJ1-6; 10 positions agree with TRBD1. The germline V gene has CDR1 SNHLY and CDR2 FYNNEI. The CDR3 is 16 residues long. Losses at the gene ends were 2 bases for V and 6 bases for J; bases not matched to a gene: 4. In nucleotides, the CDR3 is TGTGCCAGCAGTGAATCGACAGGGGGCGGTAATTCACCCCTCCACTTT. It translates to CASSESTGGGNSPLHF.

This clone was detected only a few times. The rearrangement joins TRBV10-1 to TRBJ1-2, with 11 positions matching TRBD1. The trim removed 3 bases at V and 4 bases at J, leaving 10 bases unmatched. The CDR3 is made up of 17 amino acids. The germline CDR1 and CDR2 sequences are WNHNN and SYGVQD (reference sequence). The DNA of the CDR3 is TGCGCCAGCAGTGATAGTCGGACAGGGGGCGACATCTATGGCTACACCTTC. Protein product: CASSDSRTGGDIYGYTF.